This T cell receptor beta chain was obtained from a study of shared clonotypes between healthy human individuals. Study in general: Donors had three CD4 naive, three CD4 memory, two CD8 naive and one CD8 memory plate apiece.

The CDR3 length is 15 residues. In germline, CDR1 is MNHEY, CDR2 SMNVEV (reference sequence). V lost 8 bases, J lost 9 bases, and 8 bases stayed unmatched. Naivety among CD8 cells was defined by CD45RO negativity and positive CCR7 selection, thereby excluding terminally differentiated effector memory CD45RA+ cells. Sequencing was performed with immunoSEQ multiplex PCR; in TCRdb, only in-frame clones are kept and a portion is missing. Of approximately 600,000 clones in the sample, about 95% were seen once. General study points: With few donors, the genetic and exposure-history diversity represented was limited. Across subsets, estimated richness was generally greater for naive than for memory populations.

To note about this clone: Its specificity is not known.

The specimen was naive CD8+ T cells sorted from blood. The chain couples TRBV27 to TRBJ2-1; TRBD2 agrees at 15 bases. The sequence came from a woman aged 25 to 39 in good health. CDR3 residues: CASATGTSGRTEQFF. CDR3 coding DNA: TGTGCCAGCGCGACCGGGACTAGCGGGAGGACTGAGCAGTTCTTC.